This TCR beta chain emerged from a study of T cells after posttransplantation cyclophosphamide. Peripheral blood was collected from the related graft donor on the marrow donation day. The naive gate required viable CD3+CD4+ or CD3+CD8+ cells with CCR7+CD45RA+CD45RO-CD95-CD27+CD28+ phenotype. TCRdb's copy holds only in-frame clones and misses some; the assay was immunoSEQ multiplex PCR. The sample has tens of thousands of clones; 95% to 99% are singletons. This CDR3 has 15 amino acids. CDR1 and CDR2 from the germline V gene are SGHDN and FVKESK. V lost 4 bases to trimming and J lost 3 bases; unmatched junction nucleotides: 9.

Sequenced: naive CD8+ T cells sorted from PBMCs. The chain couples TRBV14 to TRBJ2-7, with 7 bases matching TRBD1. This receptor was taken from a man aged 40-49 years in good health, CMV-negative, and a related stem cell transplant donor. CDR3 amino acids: CASSLGTVFHYEQYF. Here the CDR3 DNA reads TGTGCCAGCAGCCTCGGGACAGTTTTCCACTACGAGCAGTACTTC.